These T cell receptor beta chains were read from a single sample in a study of Graves' ophthalmopathy and Graves' hyperthyroidism. MiXCR was run by TCRdb on the multiplex PCR reads, yielding one entry per CDR3 protein. The data contain about 400,000 distinct CDR3 sequences, about 17% of them singletons. Source material: peripheral blood. The receptors stem from a woman between 18 and 29 years old with Graves' ophthalmopathy. CDR3s include the opening cysteine and the closing phenylalanine or tryptophan. D genes are given only for firm matches. Size is omitted from some rows. Given values are once, few, many or a class for expanded clones.

size: many; J: TRBJ1-2; length: 15; V: TRBV28; D: NA; CDR3: CASSPPNRVNYGYTF; DNA: TGTGCCAGCAGTCCACCCAACAGGGTCAACTATGGCTACACCTTC
size: many; J: TRBJ1-2; length: 14; V: TRBV24-1; D: NA; CDR3: CATSDPGTPPGYTF; DNA: TGTGCCACCAGTGACCCCGGGACGCCGCCGGGCTACACCTTC
size: many; J: TRBJ2-5; length: 12; V: TRBV19; D: TRBD1; CDR3: CASSLRDRRQYF; DNA: TGTGCCAGTAGTCTTCGGGACAGGCGACAGTACTTC
size: NA; J: TRBJ2-7; length: 14; V: TRBV7-9; D: TRBD2; CDR3: CASSSRLAGGEQYF; DNA: TGTGCCAGCAGCTCCCGACTAGCGGGAGGCGAGCAGTACTTC
size: many; J: TRBJ1-1; length: 13; V: TRBV6-5; D: NA; CDR3: CASSGATGTEAFF; DNA: TGTGCCTCTTCGGGGGCCACGGGCACTGAAGCTTTCTTT
size: many; J: TRBJ2-7; length: 11; V: TRBV6-2/TRBV6-3; D: NA; CDR3: CASSDSSEQYF; DNA: TGTGCCAGCAGTGACTCTTCCGAGCAGTACTTC
size: many; J: TRBJ2-7; length: 16; V: TRBV10-3; D: TRBD2; CDR3: CAIRGTSGRSSYEQYF; DNA: TGTGCCATCAGAGGGACTAGCGGGAGGTCGTCCTACGAGCAGTACTTC
size: many; J: TRBJ2-2; length: 17; V: TRBV12-3/TRBV12-4; D: NA; CDR3: CASSLGRGRVDTEELFF; DNA: TGTGCCAGCAGTCTAGGGAGAGGCAGGGTGGACACCGAGGAGCTGTTTTTT
size: many; J: TRBJ1-6; length: 14; V: TRBV29-1; D: TRBD1; CDR3: CSVRTGRDNSPLHF; DNA: TGCAGCGTACGGACAGGGAGAGATAATTCACCCCTCCACTTT
size: many; J: TRBJ2-7; length: 14; V: TRBV7-2; D: NA; CDR3: CASSFGQGSYEQYF; DNA: TGTGCCAGCAGTTTCGGGCAGGGCTCCTACGAGCAGTACTTC
size: many; J: TRBJ2-7; length: 14; V: TRBV19; D: NA; CDR3: CASSIGPGPYEQYF; DNA: TGTGCCAGTAGTATAGGACCGGGCCCCTACGAGCAGTACTTC
size: NA; J: TRBJ1-1; length: 15; V: TRBV12-3/TRBV12-4; D: TRBD1; CDR3: CASSSGTGGRTEAFF; DNA: TGTGCCAGCAGTTCCGGGACAGGGGGCCGCACTGAAGCTTTCTTT
size: many; J: TRBJ1-1; length: 14; V: TRBV19; D: NA; CDR3: CASSGRTVNTEAFF; DNA: TGTGCCAGTAGTGGTAGGACAGTGAACACTGAAGCTTTCTTT
size: many; J: TRBJ1-5; length: 16; V: TRBV19; D: NA; CDR3: CASSSAGTQYGQPQHF; DNA: TGTGCCAGTAGTAGTGCCGGGACACAATATGGTCAGCCCCAGCATTTT
size: NA; J: TRBJ1-5; length: 14; V: TRBV6-1; D: TRBD1; CDR3: CASRSGTGGQPQHF; DNA: TGTGCCAGCAGGTCCGGGACAGGGGGACAGCCCCAGCATTTT
size: many; J: TRBJ2-4; length: 19; V: TRBV11-1; D: TRBD2; CDR3: CASSFPGTSGSGGKNIQYF; DNA: TGTGCCAGCAGCTTTCCCGGGACTAGCGGGAGTGGTGGCAAAAACATTCAGTACTTC
size: NA; J: TRBJ1-1; length: 12; V: TRBV28; D: NA; CDR3: CASNSVSTEAFF; DNA: TGTGCCAGCAACTCAGTGAGCACTGAAGCTTTCTTT
size: NA; J: TRBJ1-5; length: 13; V: TRBV12-3/TRBV12-4; D: NA; CDR3: CASSPMGPEPQHF; DNA: TGTGCCAGCAGCCCCATGGGCCCGGAGCCCCAGCATTTT
size: many; J: TRBJ1-5; length: 16; V: TRBV12-3/TRBV12-4; D: NA; CDR3: CASSRGVGGGDQPQHF; DNA: TGTGCCAGCAGTAGGGGTGTAGGGGGGGGCGATCAGCCCCAGCATTTT
size: many; J: TRBJ1-6; length: 13; V: TRBV7-9; D: NA; CDR3: CASSPIKLGGLHF; DNA: TGTGCCAGCAGCCCAATCAAACTCGGGGGCCTCCACTTT
size: many; J: TRBJ2-5; length: 14; V: TRBV20-1; D: NA; CDR3: CSAHYLGNQETQYF; DNA: TGCAGTGCTCACTACCTCGGAAACCAAGAGACCCAGTACTTC
size: NA; J: TRBJ1-2; length: 16; V: TRBV11-2; D: TRBD1; CDR3: CASSPWDSDTTYGYTF; DNA: TGTGCCAGCAGCCCCTGGGACAGCGATACTACCTATGGCTACACCTTC
size: many; J: TRBJ2-7; length: 15; V: TRBV18; D: TRBD1; CDR3: CASSPDRGRMYEQYF; DNA: TGTGCCAGCTCGCCGGACAGGGGGCGCATGTACGAGCAGTACTTC
size: many; J: TRBJ2-7; length: 16; V: TRBV20-1; D: TRBD2; CDR3: CSPLGTRLAGGYEQYF; DNA: TGCAGCCCACTCGGAACTAGACTAGCGGGAGGTTACGAGCAGTACTTC